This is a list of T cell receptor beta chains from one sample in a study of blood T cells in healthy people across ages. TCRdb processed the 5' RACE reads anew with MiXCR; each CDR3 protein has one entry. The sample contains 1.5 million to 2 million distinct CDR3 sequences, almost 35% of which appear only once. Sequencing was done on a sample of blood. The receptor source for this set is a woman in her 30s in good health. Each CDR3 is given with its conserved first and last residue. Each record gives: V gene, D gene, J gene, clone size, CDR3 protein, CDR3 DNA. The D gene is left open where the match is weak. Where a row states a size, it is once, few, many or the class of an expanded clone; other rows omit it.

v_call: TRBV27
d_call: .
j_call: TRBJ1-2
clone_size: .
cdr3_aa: CASGLRGDVKKGGYTF
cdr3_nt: TGTGCCAGCGGATTGCGCGGGGACGTCAAAAAGGGTGGCTACACCTTC

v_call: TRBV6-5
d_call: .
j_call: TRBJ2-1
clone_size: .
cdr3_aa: CASTPMGLRRSEQFF
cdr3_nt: TGTGCCAGCACTCCAATGGGGCTAAGGAGGAGTGAGCAGTTCTTC

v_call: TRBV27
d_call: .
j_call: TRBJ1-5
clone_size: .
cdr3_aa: CASRTAGQPQHF
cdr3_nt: TGTGCCAGCAGGACGGCAGGGCAGCCCCAGCATTTT

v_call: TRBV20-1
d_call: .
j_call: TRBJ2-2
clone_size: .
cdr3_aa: CSARDPDHSLPGELFF
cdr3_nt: TGCAGTGCTAGAGACCCGGACCATAGTCTCCCCGGGGAGCTGTTTTTT

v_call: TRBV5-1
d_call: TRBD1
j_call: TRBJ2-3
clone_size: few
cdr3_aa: CASSLESDRGTDTQYF
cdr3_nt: TGCGCCAGCAGCTTGGAGTCAGACAGGGGTACAGATACGCAGTATTTT

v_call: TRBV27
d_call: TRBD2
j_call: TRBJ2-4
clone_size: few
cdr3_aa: CASSLPPGTSSCIQYF
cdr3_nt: TGTGCCAGCAGTTTGCCCCCCGGGACTAGCAGTTGCATTCAGTACTTC

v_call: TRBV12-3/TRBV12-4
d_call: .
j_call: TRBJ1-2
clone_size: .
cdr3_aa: CASSFLLPRGGYTF
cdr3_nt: TGTGCCAGCAGTTTCTTGCTCCCCCGGGGTGGCTACACCTTC

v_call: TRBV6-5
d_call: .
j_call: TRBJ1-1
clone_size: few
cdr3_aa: CASTRGGNTEAFF
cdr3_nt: TGTGCCAGCACCAGAGGGGGGAACACTGAAGCTTTCTTT

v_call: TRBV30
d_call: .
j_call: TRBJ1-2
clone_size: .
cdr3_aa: CAWGGGRYGYTF
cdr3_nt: TGTGCCTGGGGAGGGGGAAGATATGGCTACACCTTC

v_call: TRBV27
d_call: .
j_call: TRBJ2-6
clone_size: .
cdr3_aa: CASSSLSRGQAGANVLTF
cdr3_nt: TGTGCCAGCAGTTCACTCAGCCGGGGACAAGCTGGGGCCAACGTCCTGACTTTC

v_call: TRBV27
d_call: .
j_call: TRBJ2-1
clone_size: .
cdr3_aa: CASSSHLPGGEQFF
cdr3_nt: TGTGCCAGCAGTTCTCACCTGCCGGGTGGAGAGCAGTTCTTC

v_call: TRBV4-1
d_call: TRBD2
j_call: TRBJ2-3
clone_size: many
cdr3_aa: CASSQDGAGDADTQYF
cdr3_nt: TGCGCCAGCAGCCAAGATGGTGCGGGAGACGCAGATACGCAGTATTTT

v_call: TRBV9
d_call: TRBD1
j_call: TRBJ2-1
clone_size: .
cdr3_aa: CASSGGTDLYNEQFF
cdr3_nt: TGTGCCAGCAGCGGTGGGACAGATCTTTACAATGAGCAGTTCTTC

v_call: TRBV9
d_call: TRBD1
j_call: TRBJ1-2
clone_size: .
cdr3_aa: CASSVVGTEHYGYTF
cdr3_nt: TGTGCCAGCAGCGTCGTCGGGACAGAACACTATGGCTACACCTTC

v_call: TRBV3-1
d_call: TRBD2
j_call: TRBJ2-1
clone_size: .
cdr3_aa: CASSQARLAGVHEQFF
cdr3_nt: TGTGCCAGCAGCCAAGCCCGGCTAGCGGGAGTTCATGAGCAGTTCTTC

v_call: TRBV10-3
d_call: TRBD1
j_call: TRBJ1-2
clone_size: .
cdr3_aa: CAISSTDREGGYTF
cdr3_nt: TGTGCCATCAGCTCAACGGACAGGGAAGGTGGCTACACCTTC

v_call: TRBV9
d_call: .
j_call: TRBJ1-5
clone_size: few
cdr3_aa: CASSGTTVSPQHF
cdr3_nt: TGTGCCAGCAGCGGTACGACCGTGTCGCCCCAGCATTTT